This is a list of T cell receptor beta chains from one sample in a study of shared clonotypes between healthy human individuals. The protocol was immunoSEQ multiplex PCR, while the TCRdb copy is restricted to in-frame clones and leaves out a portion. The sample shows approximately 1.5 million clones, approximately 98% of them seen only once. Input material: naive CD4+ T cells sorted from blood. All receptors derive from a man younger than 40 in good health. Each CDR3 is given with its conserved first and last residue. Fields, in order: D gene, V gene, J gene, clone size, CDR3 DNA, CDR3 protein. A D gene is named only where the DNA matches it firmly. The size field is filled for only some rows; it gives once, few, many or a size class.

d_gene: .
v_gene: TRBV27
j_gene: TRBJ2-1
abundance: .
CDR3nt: TGTGCCAGCAGTTCCAGTGGCGGGAATGAGCAGTTCTTC
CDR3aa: CASSSSGGNEQFF

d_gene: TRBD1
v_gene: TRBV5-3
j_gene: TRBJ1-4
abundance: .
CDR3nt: TGTGCCAGAACCTTACATCAAGGGGGCGGAGATGAAAAACTGTTTTTT
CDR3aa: CARTLHQGGGDEKLFF

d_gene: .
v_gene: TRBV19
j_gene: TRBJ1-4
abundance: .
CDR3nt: TGTGCCAGTAGTATCTTGGCGGCTGGTGAAAAACTGTTTTTT
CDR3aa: CASSILAAGEKLFF

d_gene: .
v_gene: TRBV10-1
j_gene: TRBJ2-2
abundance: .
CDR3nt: TGCGCCAGCAGTGAGTCGTCCGGGGAGCTGTTTTTT
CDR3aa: CASSESSGELFF

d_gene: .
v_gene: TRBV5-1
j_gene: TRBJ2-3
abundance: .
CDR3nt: TGCGCCAGCAGCTCCGATGCGGGATTCGGGGATACGCAGTATTTT
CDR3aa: CASSSDAGFGDTQYF

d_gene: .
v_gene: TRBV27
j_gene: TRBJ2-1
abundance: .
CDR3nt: TGTGCCAGCAGTCCGCCTCCCTACAATGAGCAGTTCTTC
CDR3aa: CASSPPPYNEQFF

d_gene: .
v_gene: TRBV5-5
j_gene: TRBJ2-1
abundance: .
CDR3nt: TGTGCCAGCAGTCGTAATCGAGGCTACAATGAGCAGTTCTTC
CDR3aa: CASSRNRGYNEQFF

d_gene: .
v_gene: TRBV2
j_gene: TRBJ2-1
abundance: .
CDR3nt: TGTGCAAGTAACATGGGGGGAACGTCGCAGTTCTTC
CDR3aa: CASNMGGTSQFF

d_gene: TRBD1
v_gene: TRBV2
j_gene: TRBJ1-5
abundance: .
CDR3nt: TGTGCCAGCAGTGTACAGGGGGCTGGGCAGCCCCAGCATTTT
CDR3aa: CASSVQGAGQPQHF

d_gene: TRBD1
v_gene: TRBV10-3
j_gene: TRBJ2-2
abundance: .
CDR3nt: TGTGCCACCCGACAGGGGCCGAACACCGGGGAGCTGTTTTTT
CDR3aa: CATRQGPNTGELFF

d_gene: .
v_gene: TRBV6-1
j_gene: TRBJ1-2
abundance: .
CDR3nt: TGTGCCAGCATTAAGGCGGGGAACTATGGCTACACCTTC
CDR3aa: CASIKAGNYGYTF

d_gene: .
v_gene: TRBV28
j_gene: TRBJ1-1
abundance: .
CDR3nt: TGTGCCAGCAGCCATATTAGGGGGAGCACTGAAGCTTTCTTT
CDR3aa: CASSHIRGSTEAFF

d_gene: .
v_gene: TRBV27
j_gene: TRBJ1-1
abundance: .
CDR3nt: TGTGCCAGCAGTCTATCCGGGACGGTCAACACTGAAGCTTTCTTT
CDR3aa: CASSLSGTVNTEAFF

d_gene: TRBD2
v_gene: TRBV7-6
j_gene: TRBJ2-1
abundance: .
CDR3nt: TGTGCCAGCAGGCTAGCGGGAGGGGGTTACAATGAGCAGTTCTTC
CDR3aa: CASRLAGGGYNEQFF

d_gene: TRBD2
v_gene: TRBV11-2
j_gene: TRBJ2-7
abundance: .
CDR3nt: TGTGCCAGCAGCCCGGGACTAGCGGGAGGGCCCCACGAGCAGTACTTC
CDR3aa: CASSPGLAGGPHEQYF

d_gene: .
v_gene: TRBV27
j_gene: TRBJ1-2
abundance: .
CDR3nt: TGTGCCAGCAGTCTAAAGCCCAGGGCGCACTATGGCTACACCTTC
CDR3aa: CASSLKPRAHYGYTF

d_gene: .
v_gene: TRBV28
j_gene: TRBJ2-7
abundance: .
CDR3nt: TGTGCCAGCAGTTCGAGACAAAACTACGAGCAGTACTTC
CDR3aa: CASSSRQNYEQYF

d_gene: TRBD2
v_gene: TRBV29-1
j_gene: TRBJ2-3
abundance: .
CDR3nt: TGCAGCGCGCGGGAGGGCACAGATACGCAGTATTTT
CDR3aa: CSAREGTDTQYF

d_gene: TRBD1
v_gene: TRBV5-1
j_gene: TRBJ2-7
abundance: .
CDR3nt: TGCGCCAGCTCTACACAGGGGTTCCCCTACGAGCAGTACTTC
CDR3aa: CASSTQGFPYEQYF

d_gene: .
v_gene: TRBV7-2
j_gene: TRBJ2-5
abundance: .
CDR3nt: TGTGCCAGCAGCTTAAGGCGTGAGACCCAGTACTTC
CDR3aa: CASSLRRETQYF

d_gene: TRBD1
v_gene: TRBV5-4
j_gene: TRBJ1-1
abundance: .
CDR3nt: TGTGCCACCGGAAGCGCCGGGACAGGGAACACTGAAGCTTTCTTT
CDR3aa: CATGSAGTGNTEAFF

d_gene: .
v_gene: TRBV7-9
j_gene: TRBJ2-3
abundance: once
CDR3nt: TGTGCCAGCAGCTTGGGACGGAGCCTCACAGATACGCAGTATTTT
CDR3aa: CASSLGRSLTDTQYF

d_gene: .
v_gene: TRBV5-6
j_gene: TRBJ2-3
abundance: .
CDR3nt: TGTGCCAGCAGCTTGGTAGGCCAGGGAGCGGATACGCAGTATTTT
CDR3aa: CASSLVGQGADTQYF

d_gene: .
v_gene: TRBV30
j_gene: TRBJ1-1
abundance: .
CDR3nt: TGTGCCTGCTCTAAGGGACGCAGGATCCTTGAAGCTTTCTTT
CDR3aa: CACSKGRRILEAFF

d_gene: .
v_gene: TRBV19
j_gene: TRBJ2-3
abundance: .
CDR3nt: TGTGCCAGTAGTGCTCGGTTGAGTCCAGATACGCAGTATTTT
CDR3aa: CASSARLSPDTQYF

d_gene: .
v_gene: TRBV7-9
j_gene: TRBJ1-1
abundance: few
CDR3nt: TGTGCCAGCACTGACAGCACGAACACTGAAGCTTTCTTT
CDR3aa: CASTDSTNTEAFF

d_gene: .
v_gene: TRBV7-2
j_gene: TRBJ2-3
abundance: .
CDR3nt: TGTGCCAGCAGCTTGACATATACGCAGTATTTT
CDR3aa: CASSLTYTQYF

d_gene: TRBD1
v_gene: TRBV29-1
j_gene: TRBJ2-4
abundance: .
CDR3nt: TGCAGCGTCAGGGACAGTCAAAACATTCAGTACTTC
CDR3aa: CSVRDSQNIQYF

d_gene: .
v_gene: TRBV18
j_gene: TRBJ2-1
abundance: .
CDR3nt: TGTGCCAGCTCGCAACAGGGAAATGAGCAGTTCTTC
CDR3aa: CASSQQGNEQFF

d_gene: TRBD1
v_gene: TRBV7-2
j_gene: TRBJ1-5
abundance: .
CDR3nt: TGTGCCAGCAGCCCTAGGACAGGGGGAAATCAGCCCCAGCATTTT
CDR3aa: CASSPRTGGNQPQHF

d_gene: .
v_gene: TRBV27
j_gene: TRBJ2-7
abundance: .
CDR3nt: TGTGCCAGCAGTTTGGACTCAATGGCCTCCTACGAGCAGTACTTC
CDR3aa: CASSLDSMASYEQYF

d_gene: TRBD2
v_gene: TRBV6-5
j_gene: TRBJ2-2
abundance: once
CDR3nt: TGTGCCAGCAGTTACTTACTAGCGAATACCGGGGAGCTGTTTTTT
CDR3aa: CASSYLLANTGELFF

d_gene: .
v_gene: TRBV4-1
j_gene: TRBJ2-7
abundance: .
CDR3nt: TGCGCCAGCAGCCAAGATCCGGGGGCGCGCGACGAGCAGTACTTC
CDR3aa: CASSQDPGARDEQYF

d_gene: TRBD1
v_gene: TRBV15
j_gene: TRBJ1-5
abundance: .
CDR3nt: TGTGCCACCAGCAGAGATCGGACAGGTTCGGGGCCCCAGCATTTT
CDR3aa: CATSRDRTGSGPQHF

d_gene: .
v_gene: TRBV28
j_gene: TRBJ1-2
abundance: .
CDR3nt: TGTGCCAGCAGTCCAGGACCAACAACTGGCTACACCTTC
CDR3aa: CASSPGPTTGYTF

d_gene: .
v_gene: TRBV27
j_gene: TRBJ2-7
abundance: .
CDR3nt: TGTGCCAGCAGGCTCCTCGGACAGACCTACGAGCAGTACTTC
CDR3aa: CASRLLGQTYEQYF

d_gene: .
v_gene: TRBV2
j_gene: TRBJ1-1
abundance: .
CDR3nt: TGTGCCAGCGCCACCGGGCCATTATCGAACACTGAAGCTTTCTTT
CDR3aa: CASATGPLSNTEAFF

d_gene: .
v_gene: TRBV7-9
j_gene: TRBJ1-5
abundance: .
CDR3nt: TGTGCCAGCAGCCTGGGTACGGATCAGCCCCAGCATTTT
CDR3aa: CASSLGTDQPQHF

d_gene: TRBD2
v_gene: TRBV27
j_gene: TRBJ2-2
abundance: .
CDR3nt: TGTGCCGGGGGGGGAGGGCCTAACGGGGAGCTGTTTTTT
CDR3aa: CAGGGGPNGELFF

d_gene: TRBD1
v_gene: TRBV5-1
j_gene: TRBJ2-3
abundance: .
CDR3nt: TGCGCCAGCAGCTTGGGTGACAGGGGGCGGTCAGATACGCAGTATTTT
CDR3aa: CASSLGDRGRSDTQYF

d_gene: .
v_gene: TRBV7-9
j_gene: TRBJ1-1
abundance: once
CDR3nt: TGTGCCAGCAGCCCTAGTGAAGCTTTCTTT
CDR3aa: CASSPSEAFF

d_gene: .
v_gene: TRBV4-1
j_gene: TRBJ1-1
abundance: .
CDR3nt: TGCGCCAGCACGGCCGGGACGGCGAACACTGAAGCTTTCTTT
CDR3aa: CASTAGTANTEAFF

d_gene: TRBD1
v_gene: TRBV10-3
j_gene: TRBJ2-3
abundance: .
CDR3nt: TGTGCCATCACCGGACAGGGCACAGATACGCAGTATTTT
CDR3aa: CAITGQGTDTQYF

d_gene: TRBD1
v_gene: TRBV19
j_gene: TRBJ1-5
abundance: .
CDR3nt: TGTGCCAGTACCGGACAGGGTCGGCAGCCCCAGCATTTT
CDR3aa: CASTGQGRQPQHF

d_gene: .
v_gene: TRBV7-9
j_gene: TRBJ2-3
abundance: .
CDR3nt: TGTGCCAGCAGCTTTCTAAAGGGCCAAACAGATACGCAGTATTTT
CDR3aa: CASSFLKGQTDTQYF

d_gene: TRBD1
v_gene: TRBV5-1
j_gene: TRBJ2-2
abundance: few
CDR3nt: TGCGCCAGCAGCCCTAGACAGGGGGCAACCGGGGAGCTGTTTTTT
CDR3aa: CASSPRQGATGELFF

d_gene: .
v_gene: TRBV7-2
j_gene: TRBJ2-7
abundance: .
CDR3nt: TGTGCCAGCAGCCCATCGTTTCAGACCCCCTACGAGCAGTACTTC
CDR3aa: CASSPSFQTPYEQYF

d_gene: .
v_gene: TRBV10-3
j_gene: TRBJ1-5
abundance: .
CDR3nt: TGTGCCATCGCCTCGGTAGGGCCTAGTCAGCCCCAGCATTTT
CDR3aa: CAIASVGPSQPQHF

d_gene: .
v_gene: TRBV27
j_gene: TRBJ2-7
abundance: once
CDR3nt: TGTGCCAGCAGTTTCAAGCCCTCCTACGAGCAGTACTTC
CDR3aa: CASSFKPSYEQYF

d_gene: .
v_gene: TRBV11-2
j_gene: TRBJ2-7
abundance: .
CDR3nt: TGTGCCAGCAGCTTAAGCAGTAAAGGAACCTACGAGCAGTACTTC
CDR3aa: CASSLSSKGTYEQYF